This T cell receptor (beta chain) was recorded in a study of a mutant IDH1 vaccine in newly diagnosed glioma. This table comes from immunoSEQ multiplex PCR, and its TCRdb copy is limited to in-frame clones, with some not included. The sample yields roughly 49,000 clones, 92% seen once. Comments on this clone: Its matching antigen is unknown. One junction end disagrees with the germline gene, perhaps due to a read error.

CDR1 SGHRS and CDR2 YFSETQ come from the germline V gene. CDR3 length: 15 residues. Documented time point: week 35, safety follow-up. In every dose of vaccine, 300 ug of mutant IDH1 20-mer peptide was given alongside topical imiquimod. The J gene is TRBJ2-6, the V gene TRBV5-1; no clear D. The sample here was PBMCs, taken from a glioma patient whose treatment included an IDH1 peptide vaccine. The TCR was taken from a man aged 50-60 years with glioma. Here the CDR3 reads CASRIDNSWANVLTF. The CDR3 nucleotides are TGCGCCAGCAGGATAGATAACTCTTGGGCCAACGTCCTGACTTTC.